Listed here are 2 T cell receptor beta chains from one sample, sequenced in a study of OX40 agonist ivuxolimab in advanced cancers. Clones were read by immunoSEQ multiplex PCR, and TCRdb kept only the in-frame ones, dropping some. The sample has 95,000 to 120,000 clones; approximately 90% are singletons. Sequencing was performed on CD4+ or CD8+ T cells sorted from blood, taken in a trial of the OX40 agonist ivuxolimab. The receptors were gathered from an adult with an advanced solid tumor such as melanoma, head and neck, liver or kidney cancer.

The V call is TRBV7-9, the J call TRBJ2-1; D possibly corresponds to TRBD1 (5 bases). V lost 4 bases to trimming and J lost 0 bases, with 16 bases between them. From germline, CDR1 is SEHNR and CDR2 FQNEAQ (reference sequence). The CDR3 runs to 17 residues. The CDR3: CASSSNNRISSYNEQFF. In DNA form, the CDR3 reads TGTGCCAGCAGCTCAAACAACAGGATTAGCTCCTACAATGAGCAGTTCTTC. Together with reference TRBV7-9 and TRBJ2-1, the CDR3 gives the full variable domain: DTGVSQNPRHKITKRGQNVTFRCDPISEHNRLYWYRQTLGQGPEFLTYFQNEAQLEKSRLLSDRFSAERPKGSFSTLEIQRTEQGDSAMYLCASSSNNRISSYNEQFFGPGTRLTVL.

V and J are TRBV5-1 and TRBJ1-1; a possible D gene is TRBD1 (5 bases). This CDR3 is 15 amino acids long. Germline CDR1 and CDR2: SGHRS and YFSETQ. V was trimmed by 0 bases and J by 6 bases, leaving 15 bases between them. CDR3 region: CASSLAGTIAPEAFF. For the CDR3, the DNA is TGCGCCAGCAGCTTGGCCGGGACGATCGCCCCTGAAGCTTTCTTT.